Listed below are T cell receptor beta chains from one sample, sequenced in a study of blood T cell repertoires in COVID-19. Sequencing was performed with immunoSEQ multiplex PCR; in TCRdb, only in-frame clones are kept and a portion is missing. The sample holds under 250,000 clones, 83% seen once. The sample comprised peripheral blood. The receptors were sampled from a woman aged 70 to 79 with active or convalescent COVID-19. Both conserved end residues are part of each CDR3.

J gene	V gene	CDR3 length	CDR3 protein
TRBJ1-1	TRBV27	14	CASSFGRVNTEAFF
TRBJ1-1	TRBV19	13	CASSEQTNTEAFF
TRBJ1-3	TRBV19	17	CASSSQRQGAIGNTIYF
TRBJ2-1	TRBV29-1	12	CSGQGAGGEQFF
TRBJ2-4	TRBV5-1	15	CASSPSTGGMNIQYF
TRBJ2-7	TRBV3-1/TRBV3-2	14	CASSQGAGVGEQYF
TRBJ1-4	TRBV3-1/TRBV3-2	16	CASSQARRPTNEKLFF
TRBJ2-3	TRBV5-1	14	CATAVQSSTDTQYF
TRBJ2-1	TRBV6-4	16	CASSFLAGVPYNEQFF
TRBJ1-2	TRBV7-9	13	CASSPGVNYGYTF
TRBJ2-3	TRBV3-1/TRBV3-2	12	CASSQAPDTQYF
TRBJ2-1	TRBV27	20	CASRNRVVFGGTSSYNEQFF